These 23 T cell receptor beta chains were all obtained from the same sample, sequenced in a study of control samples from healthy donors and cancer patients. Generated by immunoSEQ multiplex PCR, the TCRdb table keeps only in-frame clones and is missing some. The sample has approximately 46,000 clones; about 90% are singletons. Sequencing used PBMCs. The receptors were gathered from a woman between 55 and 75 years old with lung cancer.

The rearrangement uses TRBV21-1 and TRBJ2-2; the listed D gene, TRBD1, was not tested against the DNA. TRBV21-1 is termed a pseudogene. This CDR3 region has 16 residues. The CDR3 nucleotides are TGTGCCAGCAGCACACCCGGGACAATGGACACCGGGGAGCTGTTTTTT. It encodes CASSTPGTMDTGELFF.

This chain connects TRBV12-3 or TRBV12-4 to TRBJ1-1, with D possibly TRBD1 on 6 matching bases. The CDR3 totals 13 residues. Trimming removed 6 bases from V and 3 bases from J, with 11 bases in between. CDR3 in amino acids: CASSRHRDTEAFF. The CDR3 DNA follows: TGTGCCAGCAGCCGGCACAGGGACACTGAAGCTTTCTTT.

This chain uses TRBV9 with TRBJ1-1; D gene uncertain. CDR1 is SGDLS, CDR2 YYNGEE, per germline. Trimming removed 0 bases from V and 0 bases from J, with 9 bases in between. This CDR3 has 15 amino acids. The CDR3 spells CASSVEYSMNTEAFF. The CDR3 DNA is TGTGCCAGCAGCGTAGAGTACAGCATGAACACTGAAGCTTTCTTT.

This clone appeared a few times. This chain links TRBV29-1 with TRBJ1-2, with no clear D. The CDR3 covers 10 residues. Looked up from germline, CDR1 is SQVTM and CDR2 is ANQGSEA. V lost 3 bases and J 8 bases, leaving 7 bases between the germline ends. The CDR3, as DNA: TGCAGCGTTGACTCGAGCGGCTACACCTTC. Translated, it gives CSVDSSGYTF. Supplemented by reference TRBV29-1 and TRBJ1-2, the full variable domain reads SAVISQKPSRDICQRGTSLTIQCQVDSQVTMMFWYRQQPGQSLTLIATANQGSEATYESGFVIDKFPISRPNLTFSTLTVSNMSPEDSSIYLCSVDSSGYTFGSGTRLTVV.

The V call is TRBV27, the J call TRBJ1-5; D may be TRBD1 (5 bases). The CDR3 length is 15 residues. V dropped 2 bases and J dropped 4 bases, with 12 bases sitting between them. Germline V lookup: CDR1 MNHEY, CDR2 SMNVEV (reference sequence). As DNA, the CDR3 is TGTGCCAGCAGTTTAAGGAGGTCAGGGAATCAGCCCCAGCATTTT. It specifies CASSLRRSGNQPQHF.

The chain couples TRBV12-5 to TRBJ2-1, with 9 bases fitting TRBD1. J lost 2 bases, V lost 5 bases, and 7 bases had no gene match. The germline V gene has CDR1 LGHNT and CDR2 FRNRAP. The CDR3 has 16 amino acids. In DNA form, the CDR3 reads TGTGCTAGTGGTACACGGACAGGGGTTGCCTACAATGAGCAGTTCTTC. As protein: CASGTRTGVAYNEQFF.

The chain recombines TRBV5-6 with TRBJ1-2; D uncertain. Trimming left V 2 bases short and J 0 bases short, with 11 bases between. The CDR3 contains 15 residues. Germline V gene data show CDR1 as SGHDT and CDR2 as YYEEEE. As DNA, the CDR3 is TGTGCCAGCAGCTTCGAGGCGTTAGCTAACTATGGCTACACCTTC. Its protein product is CASSFEALANYGYTF.

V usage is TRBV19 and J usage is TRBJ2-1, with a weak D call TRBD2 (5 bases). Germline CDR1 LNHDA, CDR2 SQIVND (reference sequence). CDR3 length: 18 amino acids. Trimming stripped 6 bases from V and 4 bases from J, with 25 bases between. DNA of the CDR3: TGTGCCAGTAGCGCCGGAGCCTCGGGCCGGGGTCGGTACAATGAGCAGTTCTTC. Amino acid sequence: CASSAGASGRGRYNEQFF. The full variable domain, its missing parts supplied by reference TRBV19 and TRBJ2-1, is DGGITQSPKYLFRKEGQNVTLSCEQNLNHDAMYWYRQDPGQGLRLIYYSQIVNDFQKGDIAEGYSVSREKKESFPLTVTSAQKNPTAFYLCASSAGASGRGRYNEQFFGPGTRLTVL.

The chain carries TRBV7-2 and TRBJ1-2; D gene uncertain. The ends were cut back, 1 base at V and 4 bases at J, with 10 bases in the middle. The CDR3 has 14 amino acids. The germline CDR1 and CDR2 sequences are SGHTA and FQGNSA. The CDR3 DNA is TGTGCCAGCAGCTTAGGGGGATACGCCTATGGCTACACCTTC. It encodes CASSLGGYAYGYTF.

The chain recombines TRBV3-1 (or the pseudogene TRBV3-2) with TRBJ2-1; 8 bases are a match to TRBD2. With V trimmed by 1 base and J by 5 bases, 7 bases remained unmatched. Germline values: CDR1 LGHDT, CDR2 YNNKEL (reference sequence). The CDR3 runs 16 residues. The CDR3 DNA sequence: TGTGCCAGCAGCCAAGTATCCGTTAGCGGGGACAATGAGCAGTTCTTC. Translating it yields CASSQVSVSGDNEQFF.

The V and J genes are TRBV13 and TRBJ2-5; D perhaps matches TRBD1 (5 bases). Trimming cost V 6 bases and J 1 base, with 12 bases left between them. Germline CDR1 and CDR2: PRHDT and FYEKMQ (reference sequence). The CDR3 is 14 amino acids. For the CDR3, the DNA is TGTGCCAGCAGGATTAGGGGATCCCAAGAGACCCAGTACTTC. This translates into CASRIRGSQETQYF.

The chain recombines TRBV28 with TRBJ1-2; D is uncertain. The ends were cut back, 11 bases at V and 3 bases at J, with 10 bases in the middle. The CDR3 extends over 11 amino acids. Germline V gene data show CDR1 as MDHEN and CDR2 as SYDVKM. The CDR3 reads CASNGDYGYTF. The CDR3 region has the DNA TGTGCCTCCAACGGCGACTATGGCTACACCTTC.

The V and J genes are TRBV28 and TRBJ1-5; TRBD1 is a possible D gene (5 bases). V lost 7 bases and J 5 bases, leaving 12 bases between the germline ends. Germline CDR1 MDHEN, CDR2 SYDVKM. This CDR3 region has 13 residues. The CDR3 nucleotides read TGTGCCAGCATCCCGTGGGGGGATCAGCCCCAGCATTTT. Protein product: CASIPWGDQPQHF.

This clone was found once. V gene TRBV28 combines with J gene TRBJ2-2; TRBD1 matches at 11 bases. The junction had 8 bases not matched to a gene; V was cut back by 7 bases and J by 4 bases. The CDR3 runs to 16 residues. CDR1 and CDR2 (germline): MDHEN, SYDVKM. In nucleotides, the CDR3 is TGTGCCAGCACCTCTGAGGACAGGGGGCGCACCGGGGAGCTGTTTTTT. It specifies CASTSEDRGRTGELFF.

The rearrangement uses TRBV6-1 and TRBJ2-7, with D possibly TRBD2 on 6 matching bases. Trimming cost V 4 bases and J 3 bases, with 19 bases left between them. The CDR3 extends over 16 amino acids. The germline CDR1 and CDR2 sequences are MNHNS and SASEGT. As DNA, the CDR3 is TGTGCCAGCAGTGCCCGACTAGATATGTTGGGCTACGAGCAGTACTTC. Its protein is CASSARLDMLGYEQYF.

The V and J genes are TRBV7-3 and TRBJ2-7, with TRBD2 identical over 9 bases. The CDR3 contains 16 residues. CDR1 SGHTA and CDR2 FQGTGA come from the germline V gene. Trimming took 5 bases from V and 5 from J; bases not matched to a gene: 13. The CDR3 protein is CASSPFASGASNEQYF. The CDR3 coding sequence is TGTGCCAGCAGCCCGTTTGCTAGCGGGGCCAGCAACGAGCAGTACTTC.

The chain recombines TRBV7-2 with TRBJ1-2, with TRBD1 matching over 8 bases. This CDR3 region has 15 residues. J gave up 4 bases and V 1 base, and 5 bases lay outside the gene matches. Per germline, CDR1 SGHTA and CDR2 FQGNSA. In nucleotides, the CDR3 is TGTGCCAGCAGCTTAGGACAGGGGAGATCCTATGGCTACACCTTC. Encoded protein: CASSLGQGRSYGYTF.

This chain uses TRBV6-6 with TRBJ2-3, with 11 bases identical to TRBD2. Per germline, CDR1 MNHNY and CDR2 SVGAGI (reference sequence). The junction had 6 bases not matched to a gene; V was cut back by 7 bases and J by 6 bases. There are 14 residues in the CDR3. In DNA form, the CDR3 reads TGTGCCAGCAAGGCTAGCGGGAGGAGGGATACGCAGTATTTT. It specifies CASKASGRRDTQYF.

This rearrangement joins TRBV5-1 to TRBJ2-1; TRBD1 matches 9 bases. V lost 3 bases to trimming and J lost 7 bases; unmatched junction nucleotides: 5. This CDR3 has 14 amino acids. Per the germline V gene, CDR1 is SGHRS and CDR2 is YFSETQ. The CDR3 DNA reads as TGCGCCAGCAGCTGGACAGGGGAGATGAATGAGCAGTTCTTC. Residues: CASSWTGEMNEQFF.

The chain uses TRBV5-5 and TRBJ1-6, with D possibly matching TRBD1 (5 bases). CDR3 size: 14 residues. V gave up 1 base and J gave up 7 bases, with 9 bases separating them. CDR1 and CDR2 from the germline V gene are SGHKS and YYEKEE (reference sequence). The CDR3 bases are TGTGCCAGCAGCTTGAGACAGCCAAATTCACCCCTCCACTTT. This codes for CASSLRQPNSPLHF.

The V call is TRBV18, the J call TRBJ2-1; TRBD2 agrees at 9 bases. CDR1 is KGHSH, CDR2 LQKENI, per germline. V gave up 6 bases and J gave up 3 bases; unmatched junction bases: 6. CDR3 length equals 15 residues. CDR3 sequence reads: CASSPTSGDYNEQFF. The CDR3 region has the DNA TGTGCCAGCTCCCCGACTAGCGGAGACTACAATGAGCAGTTCTTC.

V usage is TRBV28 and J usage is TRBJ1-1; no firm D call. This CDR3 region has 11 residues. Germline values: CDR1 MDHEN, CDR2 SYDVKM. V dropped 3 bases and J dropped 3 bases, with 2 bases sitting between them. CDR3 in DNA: TGTGCCAGCAGTTTTCACACTGAAGCTTTCTTT. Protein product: CASSFHTEAFF.

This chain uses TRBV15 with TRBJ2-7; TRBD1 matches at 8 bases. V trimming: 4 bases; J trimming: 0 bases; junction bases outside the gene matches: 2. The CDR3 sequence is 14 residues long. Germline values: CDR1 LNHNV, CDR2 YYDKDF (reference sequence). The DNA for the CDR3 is TGTGCCACCAGCAATGGACAGGGCTCCTACGAGCAGTACTTC. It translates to CATSNGQGSYEQYF.